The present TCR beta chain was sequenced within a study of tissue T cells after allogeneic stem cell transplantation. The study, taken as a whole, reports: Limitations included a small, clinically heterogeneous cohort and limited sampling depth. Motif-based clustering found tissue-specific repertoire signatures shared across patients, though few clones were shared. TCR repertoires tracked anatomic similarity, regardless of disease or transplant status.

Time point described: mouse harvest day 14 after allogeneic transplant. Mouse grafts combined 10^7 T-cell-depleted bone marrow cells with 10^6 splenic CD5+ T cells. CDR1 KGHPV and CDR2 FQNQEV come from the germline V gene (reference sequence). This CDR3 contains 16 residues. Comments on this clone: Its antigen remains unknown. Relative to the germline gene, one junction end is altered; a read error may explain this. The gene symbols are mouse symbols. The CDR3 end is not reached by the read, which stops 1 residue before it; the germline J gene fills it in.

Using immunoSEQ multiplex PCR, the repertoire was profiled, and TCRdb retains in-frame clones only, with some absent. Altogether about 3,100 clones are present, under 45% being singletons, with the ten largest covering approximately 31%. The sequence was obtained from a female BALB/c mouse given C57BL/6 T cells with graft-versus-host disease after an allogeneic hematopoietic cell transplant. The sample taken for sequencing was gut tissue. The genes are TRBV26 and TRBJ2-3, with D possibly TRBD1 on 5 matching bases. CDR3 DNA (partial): TGTGCCAGCAGGCTGTCAGGGAGGCGGTCTGCAGAAACGCTGTAT. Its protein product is CASRLSGRRSAETLY. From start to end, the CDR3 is CASRLSGRRSAETLYF.